This T cell receptor (beta chain) was observed in a study of blood T cell repertoires in COVID-19. The overall study: Italy, Spain and the United States were the sources of the convalescent and acute COVID-19 samples. The analysed material was cDNA or gDNA that came from T cells, B-cell-depleted T cells, or PBMCs.

CDR1 SEHNR and CDR2 FQNEAQ come from the germline V gene (reference sequence). The CDR3 consists of 16 residues. V was clipped by 1 base and J by 7 bases; unmatched bases: 8. How the authors handled the data: Estimates of nucleated cell counts were drawn from the amplification of reference gene primers. Profiled with immunoSEQ multiplex PCR; TCRdb holds only in-frame clones, not every one. V, J and clone size were drawn from that table, and D and trimming were deduced from the DNA. Seen here are 100,000 or so clones, around 90% observed once, and the top ten hold 5.2%. Patients at the Seattle site were enrolled during active infection and followed longitudinally.

The chain links TRBV7-9 to TRBJ2-7, with 12 bases that match TRBD1. The receptor was isolated from a woman in her forties or fifties with COVID-19, enrolled during active disease. Sequences were obtained from peripheral blood. CDR3 bases: TGTGCCAGCAGCTTAGGTGGGACAGGGGGCGGACGGGAGCAGTACTTC. Residues: CASSLGGTGGGREQYF.